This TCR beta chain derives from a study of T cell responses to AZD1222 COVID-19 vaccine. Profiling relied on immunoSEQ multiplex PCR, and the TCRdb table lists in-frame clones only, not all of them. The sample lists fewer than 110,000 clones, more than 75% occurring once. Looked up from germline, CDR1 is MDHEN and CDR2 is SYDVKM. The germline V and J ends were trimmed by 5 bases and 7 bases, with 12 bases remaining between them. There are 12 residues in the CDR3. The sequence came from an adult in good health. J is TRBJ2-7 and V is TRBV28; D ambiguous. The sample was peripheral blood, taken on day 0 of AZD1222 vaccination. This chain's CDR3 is CASSPAYWEQYF. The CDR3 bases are TGTGCCAGCAGTCCCGCTTATTGGGAGCAGTACTTC.